Following are 22 T cell receptor beta chains from one sample sequenced in a study of blood T cell repertoires in COVID-19. Some clones are missing from TCRdb's copy, which holds only in-frame ones; the method was immunoSEQ multiplex PCR. Of about 23,000 clones listed, roughly 88% are singletons. The sequencing input was peripheral blood. The receptors here all came from a woman older than 75 with active or convalescent COVID-19.

This clone was recorded once. Within the sample, other DNA sequences also encode this same CDR3. This chain connects TRBV9 to TRBJ1-1, with no clear D. The length of the CDR3 is 13 residues. In germline, CDR1 is SGDLS, CDR2 YYNGEE. V was cut by 2 bases and J by 1 base, with 6 bases left in between. Here the CDR3 DNA reads TGTGCCAGCAGCGTGAGGGAGAACACTGAAGCTTTCTTT. Its translation is CASSVRENTEAFF. The whole variable domain, filled in from reference TRBV9 and TRBJ1-1, reads DSGVTQTPKHLITATGQRVTLRCSPRSGDLSVYWYQQSLDQGLQFLIQYYNGEERAKGNILERFSAQQFPDLHSELNLSSLELGDSALYFCASSVRENTEAFFGQGTRLTVV.

The CDR3 here is CATSTLIGPGGETQYF. The CDR3 DNA reads TGTGCCACCAGCACCCTAATTGGGCCGGGGGGTGAGACCCAGTACTTC. This chain connects TRBV15 to TRBJ2-5; TRBD2 agrees at 7 bases. Trimming took 4 bases from V and 5 from J; bases not matched to a gene: 13. The CDR3 spans 16 residues. From germline, CDR1 is LNHNV and CDR2 YYDKDF (reference sequence).

V and J are TRBV6-5 and TRBJ1-1, with D maybe TRBD1 (5 bases). The CDR3 covers 15 residues. Trimming took 5 bases from V and 9 from J, leaving 22 bases between them. The V gene's germline CDR1 is MNHEY and CDR2 SVGAGI. The CDR3 nucleotides read TGTGCCAGCAGTCGCGACCCCAGGGTGGCGGAGAAAGCTTTCTTT. Protein sequence: CASSRDPRVAEKAFF.

The gene calls are TRBV7-3 and TRBJ1-1; D not certain. This CDR3 region has 14 residues. V was trimmed by 6 bases and J by 1 base, leaving 12 bases between them. Germline V gene lookup returns CDR1 SGHTA and CDR2 FQGTGA. This chain's CDR3 is CASRSGSRNTEAFF. The CDR3, as DNA: TGTGCCAGCAGGTCGGGGAGTCGGAACACTGAAGCTTTCTTT.

The chain couples TRBV7-9 to TRBJ2-1, with 9 bases matching TRBD2. Germline lookup yields CDR1 SEHNR and CDR2 FQNEAQ (reference sequence). The CDR3 is made up of 15 amino acids. V shed 1 base and J 8 bases; nucleotides not matched to a gene: 6. CDR3 amino acids: CASSLVAGGLDEQFF. CDR3 DNA sequence: TGTGCCAGCAGCTTAGTGGCGGGGGGGTTGGATGAGCAGTTCTTC. The full variable domain, its missing parts supplied by reference TRBV7-9 and TRBJ2-1, is DTGVSQNPRHKITKRGQNVTFRCDPISEHNRLYWYRQTLGQGPEFLTYFQNEAQLEKSRLLSDRFSAERPKGSFSTLEIQRTEQGDSAMYLCASSLVAGGLDEQFFGPGTRLTVL.

The chain couples TRBV19 to TRBJ1-1, with a tentative D call TRBD1 (5 bases). This CDR3 has 12 residues. CDR1 is LNHDA and CDR2 is SQIVND in the germline V gene (reference sequence). V was clipped by 4 bases and J by 8 bases, with 11 bases between them. CDR3: CASSTWSGEAFF. CDR3 sequence (DNA): TGTGCCAGTAGTACGTGGTCAGGGGAAGCTTTCTTT. Based on the CDR3 plus reference TRBV19 and TRBJ1-1, the full variable domain is DGGITQSPKYLFRKEGQNVTLSCEQNLNHDAMYWYRQDPGQGLRLIYYSQIVNDFQKGDIAEGYSVSREKKESFPLTVTSAQKNPTAFYLCASSTWSGEAFFGQGTRLTVV.

The genes are TRBV12-5 and TRBJ2-4; the match to TRBD1 covers 10 bases. The V gene's germline CDR1 is LGHNT and CDR2 FRNRAP. The CDR3 extends over 13 amino acids. The V gene end was trimmed by 5 bases and the J gene end by 8 bases; junction bases not matched to a gene: 3. CDR3 amino acids: CASGNGQGDIQYF. In nucleotides, the CDR3 is TGTGCTAGTGGTAACGGACAGGGGGACATTCAGTACTTC.

The chain employs TRBV9 and TRBJ1-1; the match to TRBD1 covers 7 bases. The germline V gene encodes CDR1 SGDLS and CDR2 YYNGEE. With 0 bases clipped from V and 5 bases from J, the junction kept 7 bases outside the gene matches. The CDR3 length is 15 residues. CDR3 bases: TGTGCCAGCAGCGTAGCTACTCAGGGGGAAACTGAAGCTTTCTTT. Its translation is CASSVATQGETEAFF.

J is TRBJ2-5 and V is TRBV7-3; maybe TRBD2 (5 bases). The CDR3 consists of 13 residues. Trimming left V 1 base short and J 4 bases short, with 7 bases between. Per germline, CDR1 SGHTA and CDR2 FQGTGA. The CDR3: CASSLIGGETQYF. As DNA, the CDR3 is TGTGCCAGCAGCTTAATTGGAGGAGAGACCCAGTACTTC.

The chain combines TRBV29-1 with TRBJ1-2, with unresolved D. Germline CDR1 is SQVTM and CDR2 is ANQGSEA. The CDR3 has 10 residues. V lost 6 bases, J lost 8 bases, and 10 bases lay in between. The CDR3 DNA sequence: TGCAGCGTAACCCCCGGGGGCTACACCTTC. It specifies CSVTPGGYTF.

This clone appeared a few times. The gene calls are TRBV7-3 and TRBJ2-3; a possible D gene is TRBD2 (5 bases). The V end was cut by 5 bases, the J end by 1 base, with 25 bases between. Looked up from germline, CDR1 is SGHTA and CDR2 is FQGTGA. This CDR3 has 19 amino acids. For the CDR3, the DNA is TGTGCCAGCAGCACAAAAGGAGGCGAGGCCGGTGGGCGCACAGATACGCAGTATTTT. It is translated as CASSTKGGEAGGRTDTQYF.

J is TRBJ1-3 and V is TRBV18, with D uncertain. With 8 bases removed from V and 4 bases from J, the gap between germline ends came to 15 bases. From germline, CDR1 is KGHSH and CDR2 LQKENI. The CDR3 length is 14 residues. CDR3 sequence: CASPIEASGNTIYF. CDR3 DNA sequence: TGTGCCAGCCCGATAGAGGCCTCGGGAAACACCATATATTTT.

The chain carries TRBV11-2 and TRBJ1-3; D gene ambiguous. CDR1 SGHAT and CDR2 FQNNGV come from the germline V gene. The V gene lost 5 bases and the J gene lost 4 bases, with 6 bases spanning the gap. The CDR3 totals 12 residues. This chain's CDR3 is CASSKLGNTIYF. The CDR3 coding sequence is TGTGCCAGCAGCAAACTAGGAAACACCATATATTTT. The whole variable domain, remainder taken from reference TRBV11-2 and TRBJ1-3, is EAGVAQSPRYKIIEKRQSVAFWCNPISGHATLYWYQQILGQGPKLLIQFQNNGVVDDSQLPKDRFSAERLKGVDSTLKIQPAKLEDSAVYLCASSKLGNTIYFGEGSWLTVV.

J is TRBJ2-1 and V is TRBV25-1; D is unclear. This CDR3 region has 11 residues. Trimming removed 8 bases from V and 3 bases from J, with 5 bases in between. Germline V gene lookup returns CDR1 MGHDK and CDR2 SYGVNS. The CDR3 DNA follows: TGTGCCAGCGGAGACTACAATGAGCAGTTCTTC. Protein: CASGDYNEQFF.

V is TRBV5-5 and J is TRBJ2-1, with 8 bases fitting TRBD2. Losses at the gene ends were 0 bases for V and 5 bases for J; bases not matched to a gene: 7. This CDR3 comprises 16 residues. CDR1 is SGHKS, CDR2 YYEKEE, per germline (reference sequence). The CDR3 DNA sequence: TGTGCCAGCAGCTTGGAGGCGGGAGGCACCCACAATGAGCAGTTCTTC. Its protein is CASSLEAGGTHNEQFF.

The rearrangement links TRBV6-5 to TRBJ1-3, with 9 bases matching TRBD1. Per germline, CDR1 MNHEY and CDR2 SVGAGI. V lost 10 bases and J lost 2; bases outside the gene matches: 6. The CDR3 runs to 14 residues. The DNA for the CDR3 is TGTGCCACAAGGGGACAGGGAACTGGAAACACCATATATTTT. As protein: CATRGQGTGNTIYF.

The CDR3 here is CASSDPGLGGTIYF. The DNA for the CDR3 is TGTGCCAGCAGTGACCCCGGACTTGGCGGTACCATATATTTT. The chain is built from TRBV6-2 or TRBV6-3 and TRBJ1-3; no clear D. Trimming took 5 bases from V and 10 from J, leaving 18 bases between them. The CDR3 runs 14 residues. CDR1 is MNHEY and CDR2 is SVGEGT in the germline V gene.

The J gene is TRBJ2-7, the V gene TRBV4-1, with TRBD1 as a possible D gene (6 bases). The germline V gene has CDR1 MGHRA and CDR2 YSYEKL. The CDR3 covers 15 residues. Trimming took off 1 base at V and 3 bases at J, with 13 bases between the two ends. The CDR3: CASSQAGGTLYEQYF. In nucleotides, the CDR3 is TGCGCCAGCAGCCAAGCTGGGGGCACCCTCTACGAGCAGTACTTC.

The CDR3 here is CASSMGQVLETQYF. CDR3 nucleotides: TGTGCCAGCAGCATGGGACAGGTGCTAGAGACCCAGTACTTC. The rearrangement uses TRBV28 and TRBJ2-5; 8 bases fit TRBD1. Germline-derived CDR1 and CDR2 are MDHEN and SYDVKM. V trimming: 6 bases; J trimming: 4 bases; junction bases outside the gene matches: 7. This CDR3 is built from 14 residues.

J is TRBJ2-7 and V is TRBV29-1; 9 nucleotides match TRBD1. CDR1 SQVTM and CDR2 ANQGSEA come from the germline V gene. Losses at the gene ends were 0 bases for V and 5 bases for J; bases not matched to a gene: 5. This CDR3 has 14 residues. This CDR3 reads CSVEDRQGVHEQYF. In DNA form, the CDR3 reads TGCAGCGTTGAAGATAGACAGGGGGTCCACGAGCAGTACTTC.

The chain recombines TRBV7-2 with TRBJ2-3, with 8 positions matching TRBD1. There are 16 residues in the CDR3. V was pared by 2 bases and J by 2 bases, with 6 bases of the junction left unmatched. Germline V gene sequence: CDR1 SGHTA, CDR2 FQGNSA. CDR3 amino acids: CASSLRRDRYTDTQYF. The CDR3 DNA reads as TGTGCCAGCAGCTTACGTAGGGACAGGTACACAGATACGCAGTATTTT.

The gene calls are TRBV5-1 and TRBJ2-1; 13 bases are shared with TRBD2. Germline CDR1 is SGHRS and CDR2 is YFSETQ. The V and J ends lost 2 bases and 8 bases, in that order; junction bases with no gene match: 4. The CDR3 has 15 amino acids. CDR3 region: CASSFVLAGGHEQFF. The CDR3 nucleotides read TGCGCCAGCAGCTTTGTACTAGCGGGAGGGCATGAGCAGTTCTTC. Full variable domain (remainder filled in from reference TRBV5-1 and TRBJ2-1): KAGVTQTPRYLIKTRGQQVTLSCSPISGHRSVSWYQQTPGQGLQFLFEYFSETQRNKGNFPGRFSGRQFSNSRSEMNVSTLELGDSALYLCASSFVLAGGHEQFFGPGTRLTVL.